This is a list of T cell receptor beta chains from one sample in a study of T cell responses to AZD1222 COVID-19 vaccine. Some clones are missing from TCRdb's copy, which holds only in-frame ones; the method was immunoSEQ multiplex PCR. The sample records 150,000 to 200,000 clones, roughly nine tenths being singletons. This sample comprised peripheral blood, obtained on day 0 of AZD1222 vaccination. The source of these receptors is an adult in good health. Each CDR3 is given with its conserved first and last residue. Each record gives: clone size, D gene, V gene, J gene, CDR3 protein, CDR3 DNA. The D gene is left open where the match is weak. The size entry is marked missing in some rows and otherwise reads once, few, many or a size class.

size: once; D: .; V: TRBV15; J: TRBJ1-5; CDR3: CATGFGERIDQPQHF; DNA: TGTGCCACCGGCTTTGGGGAGCGTATCGACCAGCCCCAGCATTTT
size: .; D: .; V: TRBV2; J: TRBJ2-7; CDR3: CASSEASYEQYF; DNA: TGTGCCAGCAGTGAAGCGTCCTACGAGCAGTACTTC
size: .; D: .; V: TRBV7-2; J: TRBJ1-2; CDR3: CASSLGGYYGYTF; DNA: TGTGCCAGCAGCTTAGGGGGATACTATGGCTACACCTTC
size: .; D: TRBD1; V: TRBV5-4; J: TRBJ1-2; CDR3: CASSRGQSFDYTF; DNA: TGTGCCAGCAGCAGGGGACAGAGCTTTGACTACACCTTC
size: .; D: .; V: TRBV5-6; J: TRBJ1-4; CDR3: CASSLIRATNEKLFF; DNA: TGTGCCAGCAGCTTAATCAGGGCAACTAATGAAAAACTGTTTTTT
size: .; D: TRBD2; V: TRBV30; J: TRBJ2-1; CDR3: CAWGTSGRAYEQFF; DNA: TGTGCCTGGGGGACTAGCGGGAGGGCCTATGAGCAGTTCTTC
size: .; D: TRBD2; V: TRBV5-1; J: TRBJ2-5; CDR3: CASSLASTSGSAETQYF; DNA: TGCGCCAGCAGCTTGGCCTCGACTAGCGGGAGTGCGGAGACCCAGTACTTC
size: .; D: .; V: TRBV2; J: TRBJ1-6; CDR3: CASSAGVNSPLHF; DNA: TGTGCCAGCAGTGCAGGGGTAAATTCACCCCTCCACTTT
size: .; D: .; V: TRBV5-4; J: TRBJ1-1; CDR3: CASSLDPQNTEAFF; DNA: TGTGCCAGCAGCTTGGATCCCCAGAACACTGAAGCTTTCTTT
size: .; D: .; V: TRBV3-1/TRBV3-2; J: TRBJ1-2; CDR3: CASSQVPGRSTYGYTF; DNA: TGTGCCAGCAGCCAAGTCCCGGGACGGTCGACTTATGGCTACACCTTC
size: .; D: TRBD1; V: TRBV5-1; J: TRBJ2-7; CDR3: CASSLGGQLSYEQYF; DNA: TGCGCCAGCAGCTTGGGGGGACAGCTATCCTACGAGCAGTACTTC
size: .; D: TRBD1; V: TRBV27; J: TRBJ1-6; CDR3: CASSTGVSYNSPLHF; DNA: TGTGCCAGCAGTACAGGGGTATCCTATAATTCACCCCTCCACTTT
size: .; D: TRBD2; V: TRBV5-6; J: TRBJ2-4; CDR3: CASSFSGLPNIQYF; DNA: TGTGCCAGCAGTTTTTCGGGACTACCAAACATTCAGTACTTC
size: .; D: .; V: TRBV5-4; J: TRBJ2-7; CDR3: CASSRGPNTGTDFF; DNA: TGTGCCAGCAGCCGAGGTCCCAACACCGGGACCGACTTTTTC
size: .; D: TRBD2; V: TRBV5-1; J: TRBJ2-2; CDR3: CASSSRLAGINTGELFF; DNA: TGCGCCAGCAGCTCCCGACTAGCGGGAATAAACACCGGGGAGCTGTTTTTT
size: .; D: TRBD1; V: TRBV3-1/TRBV3-2; J: TRBJ2-7; CDR3: CASSTRASQGANYEQYF; DNA: TGTGCCAGCAGCACCCGCGCCTCGCAGGGGGCTAACTACGAGCAGTACTTC
size: .; D: .; V: TRBV7-5; J: TRBJ2-7; CDR3: CVRPTEGVGDQTYEQYF; DNA: TGTGTCAGACCCACAGAGGGTGTCGGGGACCAAACCTACGAGCAGTACTTC
size: .; D: .; V: TRBV7-9; J: TRBJ1-1; CDR3: CASSARGVTEAFF; DNA: TGTGCCAGCAGCGCCCGCGGGGTTACTGAAGCTTTCTTT
size: once; D: TRBD2; V: TRBV7-9; J: TRBJ2-1; CDR3: CASSLGLAGGPYNEQFF; DNA: TGTGCCAGCAGCTTAGGACTAGCGGGAGGACCCTACAATGAGCAGTTCTTC
size: .; D: .; V: TRBV30; J: TRBJ2-1; CDR3: CAWSVPGTRIVGYNEQFF; DNA: TGTGCCTGGAGTGTACCAGGGACCAGGATCGTCGGTTACAATGAGCAGTTCTTC
size: .; D: .; V: TRBV30; J: TRBJ1-1; CDR3: CAWSVLRGTEAFF; DNA: TGTGCCTGGAGCGTCCTGAGGGGCACTGAAGCTTTCTTT
size: .; D: TRBD1; V: TRBV29-1; J: TRBJ1-1; CDR3: CSAGPQGAQNTEAFF; DNA: TGCAGCGCTGGGCCACAGGGGGCCCAGAACACTGAAGCTTTCTTT
size: once; D: .; V: TRBV6-5; J: TRBJ2-7; CDR3: CASSPQPSYEQYF; DNA: TGTGCCAGCAGTCCGCAACCCTCCTACGAGCAGTACTTC
size: .; D: .; V: TRBV9; J: TRBJ1-2; CDR3: CASSPSGHNYGYTF; DNA: TGTGCCAGCAGCCCTTCCGGGCATAACTATGGCTACACCTTC
size: .; D: .; V: TRBV2; J: TRBJ2-7; CDR3: CASSEGKEQYF; DNA: TGTGCCAGCAGTGAAGGGAAGGAGCAGTACTTC
size: .; D: .; V: TRBV5-1; J: TRBJ1-1; CDR3: CASSLGGGYTEAFF; DNA: TGCGCCAGCAGCTTAGGTGGCGGTTACACTGAAGCTTTCTTT
size: .; D: .; V: TRBV20-1; J: TRBJ2-4; CDR3: CSASPGLNIQYF; DNA: TGCAGTGCTAGTCCGGGACTAAACATTCAGTACTTC
size: .; D: TRBD2; V: TRBV9; J: TRBJ2-7; CDR3: CASSVGLAGVSYEQYF; DNA: TGTGCCAGCAGCGTAGGGCTAGCGGGGGTATCCTACGAGCAGTACTTC
size: .; D: .; V: TRBV5-1; J: TRBJ2-7; CDR3: CASSLGGLSSYEQYF; DNA: TGCGCCAGCAGCTTGGGGGGACTGAGCTCCTACGAGCAGTACTTC
size: .; D: TRBD1; V: TRBV6-5; J: TRBJ1-2; CDR3: CASRLQGARGYTF; DNA: TGTGCCAGCAGGCTACAGGGGGCGCGGGGCTACACCTTC
size: .; D: .; V: TRBV30; J: TRBJ2-2; CDR3: CAWSSNGGVGELFF; DNA: TGTGCCTGGAGTTCCAATGGCGGAGTGGGAGAGCTGTTTTTT
size: .; D: .; V: TRBV27; J: TRBJ1-4; CDR3: CASSRVSGFDEKLFF; DNA: TGTGCCAGCAGTCGAGTATCGGGGTTCGATGAAAAACTGTTTTTT
size: .; D: .; V: TRBV6-1; J: TRBJ1-6; CDR3: CASSGPFTGAYNSPLHF; DNA: TGTGCCAGCAGTGGCCCTTTCACAGGAGCCTATAATTCACCCCTCCACTTT
size: .; D: .; V: TRBV10-1; J: TRBJ1-2; CDR3: CASSVRQNYGYTF; DNA: TGCGCCAGCAGTGTCCGGCAGAACTATGGCTACACCTTC
size: .; D: TRBD1; V: TRBV6-5; J: TRBJ1-6; CDR3: CASSSRTGGNSPLHF; DNA: TGTGCCAGCAGTTCCCGGACAGGGGGAAATTCACCCCTCCACTTT
size: .; D: TRBD2; V: TRBV7-9; J: TRBJ2-7; CDR3: CASSPGGVRSTYEQYF; DNA: TGTGCCAGCTCCCCCGGGGGGGTGAGAAGCACCTACGAGCAGTACTTC
size: .; D: TRBD1; V: TRBV24-1; J: TRBJ1-1; CDR3: CATSDLPLGQGDPNTEAFF; DNA: TGTGCCACCAGTGATTTGCCCTTGGGACAGGGGGATCCGAACACTGAAGCTTTCTTT
size: .; D: .; V: TRBV3-1/TRBV3-2; J: TRBJ2-7; CDR3: CASSPEGLNSYEQYF; DNA: TGTGCCAGCAGCCCCGAGGGACTCAACTCATACGAGCAGTACTTC
size: .; D: .; V: TRBV3-1/TRBV3-2; J: TRBJ2-7; CDR3: CASSQGTAAAYEQYF; DNA: TGTGCCAGCAGCCAAGGTACCGCGGCGGCCTACGAGCAGTACTTC
size: .; D: TRBD2; V: TRBV9; J: TRBJ2-5; CDR3: CASSPSGTSGRGTQYF; DNA: TGTGCCAGCAGCCCTTCCGGGACTAGCGGGAGGGGGACCCAGTACTTC